This is a list of T cell receptor beta chains from one sample in a study of human thymus T cells. Method: immunoSEQ multiplex PCR; TCRdb's copy keeps in-frame clones and lacks some. The table has tens of thousands of clones, 94% seen once. The sample comprised blood. The receptors come from a boy younger than two with a congenital heart defect but otherwise immunologically healthy. Both conserved end residues are part of each CDR3. A D gene is named only where the DNA matches it firmly. Some rows have no size entry. The others give once, few or many, or a class for an expanded clone.

TGTGCCAGCAACCAGGGGGTCCCCACCTACGAGCAGTACTTC	CASNQGVPTYEQYF	TRBV7-2	TRBJ2-7	NA	TRBD1
TGTGCCAGCAGTTTGGGGCAGGGGGCATATCAGCCCCAGCATTTT	CASSLGQGAYQPQHF	TRBV28	TRBJ1-5	once	TRBD1
TGCGCCAGCAGCCGCCTGTCGGCGAACACCGGGGAGCTGTTTTTT	CASSRLSANTGELFF	TRBV5-1	TRBJ2-2	NA	NA
TGTGCCAGTAGTATAGAAGGGGAAAGAACTGAAGCTTTCTTT	CASSIEGERTEAFF	TRBV19	TRBJ1-1	NA	NA
TGCGCCAGCAGCCAAGAGGTTCATTTCTCCTACAATGAGCAGTTCTTC	CASSQEVHFSYNEQFF	TRBV4-3	TRBJ2-1	NA	NA
TGTGCCAGCAGCCTGACAGGGGTGAAGACAGATACGCAGTATTTT	CASSLTGVKTDTQYF	TRBV7-3	TRBJ2-3	NA	TRBD1
TGCAGCGTTGGGGCTAGCGGGGGTATCGGGGAGCTGTTTTTT	CSVGASGGIGELFF	TRBV29-1	TRBJ2-2	NA	TRBD2
TGTGCCAGCAGCTATCCCGGCTCCACAGATACGCAGTATTTT	CASSYPGSTDTQYF	TRBV5-6	TRBJ2-3	NA	NA
TGTGCCAGCTCGCCTTTTTTTTCCGAGCAGTACTTC	CASSPFFSEQYF	TRBV7-9	TRBJ2-7	NA	NA
TGTGCCAGCAGTATTGCGACAGGGACGTCCTATGGCTACACCTTC	CASSIATGTSYGYTF	TRBV28	TRBJ1-2	NA	TRBD1
TGTGCCAGCAGCCAAGGGGGAAACACCATATATTTT	CASSQGGNTIYF	TRBV14	TRBJ1-3	NA	NA
TGTGCCAGCAGCTTATACAGGGACTACATTTACTATGGCTACACCTTC	CASSLYRDYIYYGYTF	TRBV7-9	TRBJ1-2	NA	NA
TGTGCCAGCAGTTACCGGGACAGGGGGCGAAGGAACTATGGCTACACCTTC	CASSYRDRGRRNYGYTF	TRBV27	TRBJ1-2	NA	TRBD1
TGTGCCAGCAGACAGAATAGCAATCAGCCCCAGCATTTT	CASRQNSNQPQHF	TRBV6-6	TRBJ1-5	once	NA
TGTGCCAGCAGCTTGGGAGGAGGCGGGCTTTCCTACGAGCAGTACTTC	CASSLGGGGLSYEQYF	TRBV5-4	TRBJ2-7	once	NA
TGCAGTGTGATCTTATCCTACGAGCAGTACTTC	CSVILSYEQYF	TRBV20-1	TRBJ2-7	NA	NA
TGTGCCAGCAGTTGGACACTAGCGTTGGACACCGGGGAGCTGTTTTTT	CASSWTLALDTGELFF	TRBV28	TRBJ2-2	NA	TRBD2
TGTGCCAGCAGCCAAGATCCTGGGTACGACAGAAATGGCTACACCTTC	CASSQDPGYDRNGYTF	TRBV4-2	TRBJ1-2	NA	NA
TGTGCCAGCAGCCGGGACAACAATCAGCCCCAGCATTTT	CASSRDNNQPQHF	TRBV7-2	TRBJ1-5	NA	NA
TGTGCCAGCAGCTTCGGCGGGAGCACAGATACGCAGTATTTT	CASSFGGSTDTQYF	TRBV7-2	TRBJ2-3	NA	NA
TGTGCCAGCAGCTTCGGGGACAGGGACAAAAACATTCAGTACTTC	CASSFGDRDKNIQYF	TRBV7-9	TRBJ2-4	NA	TRBD1
TGCGCCAGCAGCTCCGGACAGGGACCCAGAAAGCAGTACTTC	CASSSGQGPRKQYF	TRBV5-1	TRBJ2-7	NA	TRBD1
TGTGCCAGCACCCGGGACAGGGAAAAACTGTTTTTT	CASTRDREKLFF	TRBV18	TRBJ1-4	NA	TRBD1
TGTGCCAGCAGCGTAGACGACTACGAGCAGTACTTC	CASSVDDYEQYF	TRBV9	TRBJ2-7	NA	NA
TGTGCCAGCAGCTCTTGGACTAGCGGGGGGATGGGGGAGCAGTTCTTC	CASSSWTSGGMGEQFF	TRBV12-1	TRBJ2-1	NA	NA
TGTGCCAGCAGCGTAGGCACAGGGAACACCGGGGAGCTGTTTTTT	CASSVGTGNTGELFF	TRBV9	TRBJ2-2	once	NA
TGTGCCATCAGTTTGGACAAGTCTAATGAAAAACTGTTTTTT	CAISLDKSNEKLFF	TRBV10-3	TRBJ1-4	NA	NA
TGTGCCAGCACCTCGCGGGGGGAGTATGGCTACACCTTC	CASTSRGEYGYTF	TRBV6-5	TRBJ1-2	NA	NA
TGTGCCAGCAGTTACCAACAGGGGGCGAGGGATACGCAGTATTTT	CASSYQQGARDTQYF	TRBV6-5	TRBJ2-3	NA	TRBD1
TGTGCCAGCAGATCGGAGCTGTTTTTT	CASRSELFF	TRBV5-8	TRBJ2-2	NA	NA
TGCGCCAGCAGCGGGACTAGCGGACTCTACGAGCAGTACTTC	CASSGTSGLYEQYF	TRBV5-1	TRBJ2-7	NA	TRBD2
TGTGCAAGTCGCTGCCGCGCGAGCACTGAAGCTTTCTTT	CASRCRASTEAFF	TRBV12-2	TRBJ1-1	NA	NA
TGTGCCAGCAGCCCATTACTAGCGGGAGGCACCGGGGAGCTGTTTTTT	CASSPLLAGGTGELFF	TRBV27	TRBJ2-2	NA	TRBD2
TGTGCCAGCAGTGAAGGAGTACAGGTTCACACTGAAGCTTTCTTT	CASSEGVQVHTEAFF	TRBV6-1	TRBJ1-1	once	NA
TGTGCCAGCAGCTCAAATAGGGACTTTTACAATGAGCAGTTCTTC	CASSSNRDFYNEQFF	TRBV7-9	TRBJ2-1	NA	NA
TGTGCCAGCAGCTTAGCGGTACGGAACTATGGCTACACCTTC	CASSLAVRNYGYTF	TRBV7-8	TRBJ1-2	NA	NA
TGTGCCAGCAGCCAGACAGGGTTCACTGAAGCTTTCTTT	CASSQTGFTEAFF	TRBV4-2	TRBJ1-1	NA	TRBD1
TGTGCCAGCCGGACAGGGGGGGCCTACGAGCAGTACTTC	CASRTGGAYEQYF	TRBV28	TRBJ2-7	NA	TRBD1
TGCGCCAGCAGAAGCACCTTCTATAATTCACCCCTCCACTTT	CASRSTFYNSPLHF	TRBV5-1	TRBJ1-6	NA	NA
TGTGCCAGCAGCTTTCGTTTCGGGGACGGTACAGATACGCAGTATTTT	CASSFRFGDGTDTQYF	TRBV7-2	TRBJ2-3	once	NA
TGTGCCACTACTGGGAGGGGGAGAGAGACCCAGTACTTC	CATTGRGRETQYF	TRBV6-1	TRBJ2-5	NA	NA
TGTGCCAGCAGCTTAGAGGGGGCGGAACAGCCCCAGCATTTT	CASSLEGAEQPQHF	TRBV7-9	TRBJ1-5	NA	TRBD1
TGTGCCAGCAGCCAGGGACAGCCAGGGGAGACCCAGTACTTC	CASSQGQPGETQYF	TRBV4-2	TRBJ2-5	NA	TRBD1
TGTGCCAGCAGCTTAGGTCCCGCCCCCAAAACCTATAACACTGAAGCTTTCTTT	CASSLGPAPKTYNTEAFF	TRBV7-9	TRBJ1-1	NA	NA
TGTGCCAGCAGCGCAGGGGACACCAATTCACCCCTCCACTTT	CASSAGDTNSPLHF	TRBV11-3	TRBJ1-6	NA	NA
TGTGCCAGCAGTTACTCGCGGGGGACCGGGGAGCTGTTTTTT	CASSYSRGTGELFF	TRBV27	TRBJ2-2	NA	TRBD2
TGCGCCAGCAGCCAACAAGAAGTGGGGGGCCAGCGACTGTTTTTT	CASSQQEVGGQRLFF	TRBV4-1	TRBJ1-4	NA	NA
TGTGCCAGCAGCTTAATGAATAGCAATCAGCCCCAGCATTTT	CASSLMNSNQPQHF	TRBV5-4	TRBJ1-5	once	NA
TGTGCCAGCAGCTTGGCCGGGCGGCAAAGCTCCTACGAGCAGTACTTC	CASSLAGRQSSYEQYF	TRBV5-6	TRBJ2-7	NA	NA